One sample yielded the 7 T cell receptor beta chains listed below, sequenced in a study of post-analysis software for immune sequencing data. Study-level points and caveats: Compared with controls, patients had more of 4 to 6 TRBV segments, including TRBV5-6, TRBV5-1 and TRBV20-1.

Researchers reported that TCR beta cDNA libraries carried unique molecular identifiers. TCRdb redid the calling of the PCR reads with MiXCR, one entry per CDR3 protein. The data show roughly 700,000 distinct CDR3 sequences, roughly 27% seen once. These receptors have no identified antigens. The sequencing sample was made of blood. The receptors originated from a girl aged 10-17 years with multiple sclerosis.

This clonotype was detected a few times. This chain connects TRBV7-6 to TRBJ2-3; 8 nucleotides match TRBD1. CDR3 length: 16 amino acids. The junction had 10 bases not matched to a gene; V was cut back by 4 bases and J by 4 bases. CDR1 SGHVS and CDR2 FNYEAQ come from the germline V gene. The CDR3: CASSSWGTGYPDTQYF. The CDR3 coding sequence is TGTGCCAGCAGCTCATGGGGGACAGGTTATCCAGATACGCAGTATTTT.

This sequence joins TRBV3-1 and TRBJ2-7; D is unresolved. CDR1 is LGHDT, CDR2 YNNKEL, per germline (reference sequence). V dropped 3 bases and J dropped 6 bases, with 9 bases sitting between them. This CDR3 has 12 residues. The CDR3 bases are TGTGCCAGCAGCCACCCTGTAGGCGAGCAGTACTTC. It codes for CASSHPVGEQYF.

The chain uses TRBV6-2 or TRBV6-3 and TRBJ2-5, with unresolved D. Per the germline V gene, CDR1 is MNHEY and CDR2 is SVGEGT. The CDR3 sequence is 12 residues long. V was cut by 2 bases and J by 11 bases, with 12 bases left in between. The CDR3 reads CASSYPSNEQYF. The CDR3 DNA sequence: TGTGCCAGCAGTTACCCCAGCAATGAGCAGTACTTC.

The chain combines TRBV28 with TRBJ2-1; possibly TRBD1 or TRBD2 for D (5 bases each). The V end lost 6 bases, the J end lost 4 bases, and 13 bases lay between the germline ends. The CDR3 consists of 14 residues. The germline V gene encodes CDR1 MDHEN and CDR2 SYDVKM. The CDR3 protein is CASRPGRSYNEQFF. In DNA form, the CDR3 reads TGTGCCAGCAGACCGGGACGGTCATACAATGAGCAGTTCTTC.

V is TRBV7-9 and J is TRBJ2-3; TRBD2 matches 15 bases. The ends lost 5 bases at V and 6 bases at J; junction bases unmatched: 9. The CDR3 totals 17 residues. The germline V gene encodes CDR1 SEHNR and CDR2 FQNEAQ (reference sequence). The CDR3 region is CASSPGLAGGNPDTQYF. The CDR3 DNA is TGTGCCAGCAGCCCAGGACTAGCGGGGGGGAACCCGGATACGCAGTATTTT.

The V and J genes are TRBV4-1 and TRBJ1-1, with 8 bases fitting TRBD1. The germline CDR1 and CDR2 sequences are MGHRA and YSYEKL. The length of the CDR3 is 15 residues. Trimming took 4 bases from V and 3 from J; bases not matched to a gene: 7. CDR3 protein: CASSPRTGQYTEAFF. CDR3 DNA: TGCGCCAGCAGCCCGAGGACAGGGCAGTACACTGAAGCTTTCTTT.

This clonotype was seen a few times. V usage is TRBV9 and J usage is TRBJ2-5; TRBD1 agrees at 9 bases. The better agreement between TRBJ2-7 and the DNA end casts doubt on the J call. Germline V gene sequence: CDR1 SGDLS, CDR2 YYNGEE. This CDR3 has 15 residues. CDR3 sequence (DNA): TGTGCCAGCAGCGAACGGGCACAGGGGGCCTCCGAGCAGTACTTC. It translates to CASSERAQGASEQYF.